This TCR beta chain was identified during a study of T cells in Graves' hyperthyroidism and ophthalmopathy. In the study overall: At the time of initial diagnosis and before any treatment, peripheral blood was collected. Study-wide results and caveats: Within blood appeared most thyroid clonotypes that had expanded above 0.001.

Notes on this clonotype: Its antigen is unknown.

RNA transcripts were the template for amplifying TCR beta CDR3 regions. An initial round of RT-PCR targeting the TCR CDR3 relied on the HTBI primer set. TCRdb redid the calling of the multiplex PCR reads with MiXCR, one entry per CDR3 protein. The sample consists of about 350,000 distinct CDR3 sequences, around 15% of them appearing once. There are 15 residues in the CDR3. Germline CDR1 reads MNHNS; CDR2 reads SASEGT. Trimming removed 2 bases from V and 2 bases from J, with 7 bases in between. For ophthalmopathy patients, the Clinical Activity Score was at least 3 and the NOSPECS grade at least 4; duration was under 3 months. The study left out patients who had uncontrolled infection, other autoimmune disease, pregnancy or lactation.

The rearrangement uses TRBV6-1 and TRBJ2-6; TRBD2 is a possible D gene (6 bases). The clonotype comes from a woman aged 55 to 70 with Graves' ophthalmopathy. The specimen was blood. The CDR3 region has the DNA TGTGCCAGCAGTGAATGGGGGGCTGGGGCCAACGTCCTGACTTTC. The encoded protein is CASSEWGAGANVLTF.